The 19 T cell receptor beta chains listed next were all sequenced from one sample in a study of blood T cell repertoires in COVID-19. Assay used: immunoSEQ multiplex PCR; TCRdb lists only in-frame clones, some missing. This table has 140,000 to 150,000 clones, approximately 90% appearing once. What was sequenced was peripheral blood. These receptors were collected from a man aged 55-75 years with active or convalescent COVID-19.

This clone has a count of ten or more. The rearrangement uses TRBV7-6 and TRBJ1-3, with D maybe TRBD1 (6 bases). The CDR3 is 18 amino acids. In germline, CDR1 is SGHVS, CDR2 FNYEAQ. The V gene lost 3 bases and the J gene lost 0 bases, with 18 bases spanning the gap. The CDR3 protein is CASSFPAGQTSSGNTIYF. The CDR3 DNA reads TGTGCCAGCAGCTTCCCGGCCGGACAGACGAGCTCTGGAAACACCATATATTTT.

The chain links TRBV5-1 to TRBJ2-7, with 7 bases aligning to TRBD1. The CDR3 is 15 amino acids. The ends lost 0 bases at V and 0 bases at J; junction bases unmatched: 3. From germline, CDR1 is SGHRS and CDR2 YFSETQ. The CDR3 here is CASSLDRGRSYEQYF. CDR3 in DNA: TGCGCCAGCAGCTTGGACAGGGGTCGCTCCTACGAGCAGTACTTC.

A few counts support this clone. The V call is TRBV5-4, the J call TRBJ2-1; the match to TRBD2 covers 15 bases. V lost 2 bases, J lost 14 bases, and 8 bases stayed unmatched. The germline gives CDR1 SGHNT, CDR2 YYREEE (reference sequence). This CDR3 is built from 15 residues. CDR3 sequence reads: CASSLGTSGRFGEFF. The CDR3 DNA is TGTGCCAGCAGCTTAGGGACTAGCGGGAGGTTCGGAGAGTTCTTC.

The chain has TRBV27 and TRBJ1-2; TRBD1 agrees at 11 bases. Germline CDR1 MNHEY, CDR2 SMNVEV (reference sequence). The CDR3 is 16 amino acids. Trimming at V came to 6 bases and at J to 6 bases, leaving 12 bases not matched to a gene. CDR3 DNA: TGTGCCAGCAGCAGCAGGGACAGGGGGAAGAGTAATGGCTACACCTTC. It yields the protein CASSSRDRGKSNGYTF.

This rearrangement joins TRBV7-6 to TRBJ1-6; 7 nucleotides align to TRBD1. The CDR3 runs to 16 residues. Germline CDR1 reads SGHVS; CDR2 reads FNYEAQ. The trim removed 1 base at V and 4 bases at J, leaving 4 bases unmatched. CDR3 in amino acids: CASSLDPGQYNSPLHF. CDR3 DNA sequence: TGTGCCAGCAGCTTAGATCCGGGACAGTATAATTCACCCCTCCACTTT. The entire variable domain, with the rest obtained from reference TRBV7-6 and TRBJ1-6, is as follows: GAGVSQSPRYKVTKRGQDVALRCDPISGHVSLYWYRQALGQGPEFLTYFNYEAQQDKSGLPNDRFSAERPEGSISTLTIQRTEQRDSAMYRCASSLDPGQYNSPLHFGNGTRLTVT.

The rearrangement joins TRBV5-4 to TRBJ1-4; 11 positions match TRBD1. This CDR3 contains 16 residues. Germline V gene data show CDR1 as SGHNT and CDR2 as YYREEE (reference sequence). V shed 4 bases and J 3 bases; nucleotides not matched to a gene: 5. The CDR3 sequence is CASSTGQGVANEKLFF. The CDR3 nucleotides are TGTGCCAGCAGCACGGGACAGGGGGTAGCTAATGAAAAACTGTTTTTT.

V gene TRBV11-2 combines with J gene TRBJ2-5; 10 positions agree with TRBD2. The CDR3 spans 16 residues. With V trimmed by 1 base and J by 5 bases, 7 bases remained unmatched. Germline assignment: CDR1 SGHAT and CDR2 FQNNGV. This CDR3 is CASSLGSGGSWETQYF. The CDR3 coding sequence is TGTGCCAGCAGCTTAGGTAGCGGGGGGTCATGGGAGACCCAGTACTTC.

The chain uses TRBV30 and TRBJ1-6; 7 bases map to TRBD1. The germline V gene has CDR1 GTSNPN and CDR2 SVGIG (reference sequence). The CDR3 covers 12 residues. After removal of 8 bases from V and 9 bases from J, the junction contained 7 bases not matched to a gene. The CDR3 loop reads CAIGRDSSPLHF. CDR3 DNA: TGTGCCATTGGCCGGGACAGTTCACCCCTCCACTTT.

The rearrangement joins TRBV28 to TRBJ1-1, with D possibly TRBD1 on 5 matching bases. This CDR3 is built from 13 residues. Germline values: CDR1 MDHEN, CDR2 SYDVKM. Deletions cut 6 bases from V and 1 base from J, with 9 bases between. This chain's CDR3 is CASSRQGNTEAFF. Written as DNA, the CDR3 is TGTGCCAGCAGCCGCCAGGGGAACACTGAAGCTTTCTTT.

The chain couples TRBV10-3 to TRBJ1-1; D remains unclear. The germline V gene has CDR1 ENHRY and CDR2 SYGVKD. Trimming cost V 10 bases and J 0 bases, with 12 bases left between them. This CDR3 region has 13 residues. Written as DNA, the CDR3 is TGTGCCACGAGGCTACTAATGAACACTGAAGCTTTCTTT. Amino acids: CATRLLMNTEAFF.

This clone was observed a few times. The chain carries TRBV24-1 and TRBJ2-2, with TRBD2 matching over 8 bases. This CDR3 is 15 amino acids long. The ends lost 4 bases at V and 8 bases at J; junction bases unmatched: 8. Germline CDR1 is KGHDR and CDR2 is SFDVKD. The CDR3 here is CATSELGTRSGELFF. In DNA, the CDR3 is TGTGCCACCAGTGAGCTGGGGACTAGATCTGGGGAGCTGTTTTTT.

This clone has more than one count but fewer than ten. The CDR3 DNA sequence: TGCGCCAGCAGCTTGGAGAGGGCAGGTAACAATCAGCCCCAGCATTTT. This codes for CASSLERAGNNQPQHF. The chain has TRBV5-1 and TRBJ1-5; D gene unclear. The CDR3 has 16 residues. CDR1 SGHRS and CDR2 YFSETQ come from the germline V gene. V shed 0 bases and J shed 3 bases, with 13 bases lying between them.

The chain recombines TRBV30 with TRBJ1-6; a weak D match, TRBD1 (6 bases). The CDR3 has 13 amino acids. Germline loops: CDR1 GTSNPN, CDR2 SVGIG (reference sequence). Between the trimmed V and J ends, which lost 3 bases and 12 bases, there was a span of 15 bases. The CDR3 sequence is CAWRDRQDLPLHF. In DNA, the CDR3 is TGTGCCTGGAGGGATAGACAGGACTTACCCCTCCACTTT.

This rearrangement joins TRBV3-1 (or the pseudogene TRBV3-2) to TRBJ2-3, with 7 bases that match TRBD2. J lost 6 bases, V lost 3 bases, and 9 bases had no gene match. This CDR3 contains 15 residues. Germline V gene data show CDR1 as LGHDT and CDR2 as YNNKEL (reference sequence). CDR3 loop: CASSHTGEGGDTQYF. The CDR3 region has the DNA TGTGCCAGCAGCCATACGGGGGAGGGTGGGGATACGCAGTATTTT.

The chain joins TRBV11-2 to TRBJ2-7; possible D gene TRBD2, 5 bases. Germline loops: CDR1 SGHAT, CDR2 FQNNGV. With 3 bases removed from V and 2 bases from J, the gap between germline ends came to 14 bases. CDR3 length: 15 residues. This chain's CDR3 is CASSFGIGKTYEQYF. The CDR3 DNA is TGTGCCAGCAGCTTCGGAATCGGGAAAACCTACGAGCAGTACTTC. Full variable domain (rest looked up from reference TRBV11-2 and TRBJ2-7): EAGVAQSPRYKIIEKRQSVAFWCNPISGHATLYWYQQILGQGPKLLIQFQNNGVVDDSQLPKDRFSAERLKGVDSTLKIQPAKLEDSAVYLCASSFGIGKTYEQYFGPGTRLTVT.

The rearrangement joins TRBV27 to TRBJ2-3, with 9 bases that match TRBD2. With V trimmed by 9 bases and J by 0 bases, 10 bases remained unmatched. Germline CDR1 and CDR2: MNHEY and SMNVEV (reference sequence). CDR3 length: 16 residues. CDR3 nucleotides: TGTGCCAGTGGCTTGGCGGGGGGGTCGAGCACAGATACGCAGTATTTT. This translates into CASGLAGGSSTDTQYF.

The rearrangement uses TRBV28 and TRBJ1-1, with 7 nucleotides matching TRBD1. V shed 6 bases, J shed 1 base, and the junction held 2 bases outside the gene matches. Per the germline V gene, CDR1 is MDHEN and CDR2 is SYDVKM. This CDR3 has 13 residues. CDR3 bases: TGTGCCAGCAGGGGACAGCCGAACACTGAAGCTTTCTTT. Translating gives CASRGQPNTEAFF.

The V call is TRBV7-2, the J call TRBJ1-1; D gene uncertain. Germline lookup yields CDR1 SGHTA and CDR2 FQGNSA. The V and J ends lost 5 bases and 1 base respectively, with 8 bases between them. CDR3 size: 13 residues. CDR3 sequence reads: CASSLETNTEAFF. CDR3 DNA sequence: TGTGCCAGCAGCCTGGAGACGAACACTGAAGCTTTCTTT.

This clone came up a few times. J is TRBJ2-7 and V is TRBV18; D perhaps matches TRBD1 (5 bases). This CDR3 spans 13 amino acids. V dropped 3 bases and J dropped 6 bases, with 12 bases sitting between them. CDR1 is KGHSH, CDR2 LQKENI, per germline. CDR3 sequence (DNA): TGTGCCAGCTCACCGGCCAGGGATGGCGAGCAGTACTTC. Translated, it gives CASSPARDGEQYF.